The following is a TCR beta chain sequence with its context. This specimen comes from a study of blood T cell repertoires in COVID-19. Study-level background: Specimens from acute and convalescent COVID-19 originated in the United States, Italy and Spain.

This CDR3 spans 16 amino acids. Germline loops: CDR1 LNHDA, CDR2 SQIVND (reference sequence). V lost 3 bases, J lost 5 bases, and 10 bases stayed unmatched. The protocol was immunoSEQ multiplex PCR, while the TCRdb copy is restricted to in-frame clones and leaves out a portion. Of 170,000 or so clones listed, approximately 80% are singletons. Specimen: peripheral blood. This chain connects TRBV19 to TRBJ2-5; 9 bases fit TRBD2. The receptor's source is a woman aged 60-70 years with acute or convalescent COVID-19. CDR3 in amino acids: CASSMIGGGAGETQYF. For the CDR3, the DNA is TGTGCCAGTAGTATGATTGGCGGGGGGGCCGGCGAGACCCAGTACTTC.